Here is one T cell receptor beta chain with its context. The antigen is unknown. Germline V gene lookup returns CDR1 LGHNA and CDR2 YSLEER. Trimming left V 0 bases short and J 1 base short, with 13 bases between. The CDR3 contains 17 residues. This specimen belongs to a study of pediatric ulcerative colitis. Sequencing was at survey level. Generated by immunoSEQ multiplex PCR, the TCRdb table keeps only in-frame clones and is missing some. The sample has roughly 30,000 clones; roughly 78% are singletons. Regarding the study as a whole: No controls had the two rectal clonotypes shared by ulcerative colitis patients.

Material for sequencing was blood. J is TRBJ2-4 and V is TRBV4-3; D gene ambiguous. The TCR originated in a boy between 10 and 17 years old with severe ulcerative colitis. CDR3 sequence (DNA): TGCGCCAGCAGCCAAGATGGTCTCTCTGGGGCCAAAAACATTCAGTACTTC. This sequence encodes CASSQDGLSGAKNIQYF.